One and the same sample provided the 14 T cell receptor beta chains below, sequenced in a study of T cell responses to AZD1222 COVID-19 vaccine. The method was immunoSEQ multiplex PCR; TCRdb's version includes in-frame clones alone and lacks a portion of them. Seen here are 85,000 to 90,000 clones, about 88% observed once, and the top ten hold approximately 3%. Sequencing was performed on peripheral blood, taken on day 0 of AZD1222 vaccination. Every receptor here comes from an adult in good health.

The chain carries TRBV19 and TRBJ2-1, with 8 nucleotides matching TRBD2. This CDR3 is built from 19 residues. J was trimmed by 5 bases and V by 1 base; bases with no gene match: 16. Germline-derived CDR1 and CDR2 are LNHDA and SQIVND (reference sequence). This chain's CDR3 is CASSIGATSFSGVDNEQFF. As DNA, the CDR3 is TGTGCCAGTAGTATAGGTGCGACATCGTTTAGCGGGGTCGACAATGAGCAGTTCTTC.

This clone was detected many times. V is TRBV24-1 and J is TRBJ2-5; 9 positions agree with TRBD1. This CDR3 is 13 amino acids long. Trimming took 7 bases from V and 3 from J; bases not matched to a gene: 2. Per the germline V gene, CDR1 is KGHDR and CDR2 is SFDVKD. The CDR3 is CATRGQGEETQYF. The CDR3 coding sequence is TGTGCCACCAGGGGACAGGGAGAAGAGACCCAGTACTTC.

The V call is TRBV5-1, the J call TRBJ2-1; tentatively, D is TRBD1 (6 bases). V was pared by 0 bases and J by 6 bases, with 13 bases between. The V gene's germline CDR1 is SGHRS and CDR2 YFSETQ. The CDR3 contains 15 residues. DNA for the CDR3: TGCGCCAGCAGCTTGGCACCACGAGGGGGCAATGAGCAGTTCTTC. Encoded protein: CASSLAPRGGNEQFF. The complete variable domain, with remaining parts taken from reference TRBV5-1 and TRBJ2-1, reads KAGVTQTPRYLIKTRGQQVTLSCSPISGHRSVSWYQQTPGQGLQFLFEYFSETQRNKGNFPGRFSGRQFSNSRSEMNVSTLELGDSALYLCASSLAPRGGNEQFFGPGTRLTVL.

The CDR3 nucleotides are TGCACCAGCAGCCCTCCGGAGGGACACTTGGCCGGGGAGCTGTTTTTT. This translates into CTSSPPEGHLAGELFF. This rearrangement joins TRBV1 to TRBJ2-2. TRBV1 is a pseudogene segment. This CDR3 comprises 16 residues.

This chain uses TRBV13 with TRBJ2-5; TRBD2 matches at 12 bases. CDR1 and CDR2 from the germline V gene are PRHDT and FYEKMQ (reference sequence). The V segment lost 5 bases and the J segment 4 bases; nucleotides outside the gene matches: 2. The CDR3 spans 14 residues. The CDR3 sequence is CASSTGLAGETQYF. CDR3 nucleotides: TGTGCCAGCAGCACGGGACTAGCGGGAGAGACCCAGTACTTC.

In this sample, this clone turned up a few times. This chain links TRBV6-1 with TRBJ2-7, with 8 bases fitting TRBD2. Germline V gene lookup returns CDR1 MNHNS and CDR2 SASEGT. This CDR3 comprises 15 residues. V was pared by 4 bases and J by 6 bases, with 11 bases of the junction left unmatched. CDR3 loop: CASSGAGDYPLEQYF. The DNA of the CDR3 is TGTGCCAGCAGTGGAGCGGGGGACTATCCGCTCGAGCAGTACTTC.

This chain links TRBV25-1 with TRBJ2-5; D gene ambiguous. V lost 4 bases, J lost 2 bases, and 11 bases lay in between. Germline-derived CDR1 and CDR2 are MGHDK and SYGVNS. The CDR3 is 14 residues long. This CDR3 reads CASSVAGSQETQYF. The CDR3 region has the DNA TGTGCCAGCAGTGTGGCAGGAAGTCAAGAGACCCAGTACTTC.

The CDR3 here is CSAPLYNEQFF. The CDR3 DNA reads TGCAGTGCTCCCCTCTACAATGAGCAGTTCTTC. This chain links TRBV20-1 with TRBJ2-1; no definite D call. Germline CDR1 and CDR2: DFQATT and SNEGSKA (reference sequence). Trimming removed 5 bases at V and 3 bases at J, with 5 bases between. This CDR3 is 11 amino acids long.

CDR3 coding DNA: TGTGCCAGCAGCTTCCGTCTCTCTGGAAACACCATATATTTT. It translates to CASSFRLSGNTIYF. V gene TRBV5-5 combines with J gene TRBJ1-3; D ambiguous. Deletions cut 2 bases from V and 0 bases from J, with 6 bases between. From germline, CDR1 is SGHKS and CDR2 YYEKEE (reference sequence). The CDR3 totals 14 residues.

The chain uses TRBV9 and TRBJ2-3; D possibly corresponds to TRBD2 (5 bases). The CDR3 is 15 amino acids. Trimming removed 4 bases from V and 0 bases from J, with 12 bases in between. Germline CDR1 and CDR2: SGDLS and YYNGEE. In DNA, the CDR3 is TGTGCCAGCAGCTCCCGTCAGCGGAGCACAGATACGCAGTATTTT. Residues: CASSSRQRSTDTQYF.

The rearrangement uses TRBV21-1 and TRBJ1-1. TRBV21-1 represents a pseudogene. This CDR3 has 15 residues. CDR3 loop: CASSTQDSQTGEAFF. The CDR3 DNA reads TGTGCCAGCAGCACCCAGGACTCACAAACCGGGGAAGCTTTCTTT.

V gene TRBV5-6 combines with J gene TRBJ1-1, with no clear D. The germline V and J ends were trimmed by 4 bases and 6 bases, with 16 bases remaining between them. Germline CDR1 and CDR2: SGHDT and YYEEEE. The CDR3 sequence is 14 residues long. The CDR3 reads CASSPINGPPEAFF. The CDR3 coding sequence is TGTGCCAGCAGCCCAATAAACGGGCCCCCTGAAGCTTTCTTT.

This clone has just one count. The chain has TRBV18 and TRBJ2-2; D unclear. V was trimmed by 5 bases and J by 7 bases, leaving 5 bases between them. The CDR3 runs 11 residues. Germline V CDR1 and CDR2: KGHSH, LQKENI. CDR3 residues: CASSGRGELFF. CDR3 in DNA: TGTGCCAGCTCAGGGCGCGGGGAGCTGTTTTTT.

The CDR3 region is CASSGTSYNEQFF. The CDR3 nucleotides are TGTGCCAGTAGCGGGACCTCCTACAATGAGCAGTTCTTC. This chain joins TRBV19 and TRBJ2-1; D may correspond to TRBD1 or TRBD2 (5 bases each). V gave up 6 bases and J gave up 0 bases, with 6 bases separating them. This CDR3 spans 13 amino acids. The germline V gene has CDR1 LNHDA and CDR2 SQIVND (reference sequence). Together with reference TRBV19 and TRBJ2-1, the CDR3 gives the full variable domain: DGGITQSPKYLFRKEGQNVTLSCEQNLNHDAMYWYRQDPGQGLRLIYYSQIVNDFQKGDIAEGYSVSREKKESFPLTVTSAQKNPTAFYLCASSGTSYNEQFFGPGTRLTVL.